The text below deals with one T cell receptor beta chain. Antigen: not known. The CDR3 loop spans 14 amino acids. Between the trimmed V and J ends, which lost 2 bases and 4 bases, there was a span of 11 bases. Looked up from germline, CDR1 is SEHNR and CDR2 is FQNEAQ (reference sequence). This specimen belongs to a study of CD8+ T cells in alopecia areata. As to treatment: oral pan-JAK inhibitor, 5-10 mg twice daily. Study conclusions and caveats: Tofacitinib significantly decreased scalp clonality and expanded CD8+ clones among top 100. While tofacitinib was given, many expanded lesional clones persisted in scalp and blood.

Following RNA extraction, reverse transcription yielded cDNA that acted as the sequencing template. Sequenced by immunoSEQ multiplex PCR; TCRdb stores in-frame clones only, minus some. Of about 150,000 clones in the sample, less than 70% were seen once. This chain links TRBV7-9 with TRBJ2-5; D may be TRBD1 (6 bases). This sample comprised CD8+ T cells sorted from blood, obtained at week 4, from a patient treated with tofacitinib. This receptor was taken from a human donor with alopecia areata. CDR3 nucleotide sequence: TGTGCCAGCAGCTTAAGTCCCAGGGGAGAGACCCAGTACTTC. Its translation is CASSLSPRGETQYF.